This entry features one T cell receptor beta chain sequence. As yet, its antigen is unknown. RNA transcripts served as the template for amplifying TCR beta CDR3 regions. The HTBI set primed first-round TCR CDR3 RT-PCR. TCRdb itself ran the multiplex PCR reads through MiXCR, one entry per CDR3 protein. The table shows around 620,000 distinct CDR3 sequences, with 35% to 55% occurring only once. Germline V gene sequence: CDR1 SGHTA, CDR2 FQGTGA. J lost 3 bases, V lost 8 bases, and 2 bases had no gene match. This CDR3 is built from 13 residues. This specimen belongs to a study of T cells in Graves' hyperthyroidism and ophthalmopathy. Notes on the study in general: Most expanded thyroid clonotypes above 0.001 also appeared in blood.

The clonotype was recovered from an adult woman with Graves' disease, either hyperthyroidism or ophthalmopathy (not recorded which). The chain recombines TRBV7-3 with TRBJ2-5; 11 nucleotides line up with TRBD2. The sequencing input was peripheral blood or thyroid tissue (not recorded which). The CDR3, as DNA: TGTGCCAGCCGACTAGCGGGAAAAGAGACCCAGTACTTC. Residues: CASRLAGKETQYF.